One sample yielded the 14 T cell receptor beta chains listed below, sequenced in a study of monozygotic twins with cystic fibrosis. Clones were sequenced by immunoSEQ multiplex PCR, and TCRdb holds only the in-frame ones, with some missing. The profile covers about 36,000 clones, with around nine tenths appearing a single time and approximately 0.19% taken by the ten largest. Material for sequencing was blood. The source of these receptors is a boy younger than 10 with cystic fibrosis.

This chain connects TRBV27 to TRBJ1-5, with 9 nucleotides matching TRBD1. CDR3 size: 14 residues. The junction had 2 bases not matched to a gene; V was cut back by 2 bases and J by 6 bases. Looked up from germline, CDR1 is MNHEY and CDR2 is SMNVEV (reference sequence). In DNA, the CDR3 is TGTGCCAGCAGTTTAAGGACAGGGGTTCAGCCCCAGCATTTT. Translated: CASSLRTGVQPQHF.

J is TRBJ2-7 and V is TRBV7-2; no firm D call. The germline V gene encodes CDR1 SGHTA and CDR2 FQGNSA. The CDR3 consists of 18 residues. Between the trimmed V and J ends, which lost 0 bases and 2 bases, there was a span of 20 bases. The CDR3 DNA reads TGTGCCAGCAGCTTAGCTTTGGCAGGTCGGACGTCTCCCTACGAGCAGTACTTC. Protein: CASSLALAGRTSPYEQYF. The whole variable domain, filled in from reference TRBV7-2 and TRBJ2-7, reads GAGVSQSPSNKVTEKGKDVELRCDPISGHTALYWYRQSLGQGLEFLIYFQGNSAPDKSGLPSDRFSAERTGGSVSTLTIQRTQQEDSAVYLCASSLALAGRTSPYEQYFGPGTRLTVT.

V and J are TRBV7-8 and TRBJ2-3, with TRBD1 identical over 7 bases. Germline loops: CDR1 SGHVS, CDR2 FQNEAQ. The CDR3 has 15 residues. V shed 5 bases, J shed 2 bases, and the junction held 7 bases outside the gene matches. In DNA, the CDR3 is TGTGCCAGCAGCCCGCGAGACAGGGCCACAGATACGCAGTATTTT. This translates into CASSPRDRATDTQYF.

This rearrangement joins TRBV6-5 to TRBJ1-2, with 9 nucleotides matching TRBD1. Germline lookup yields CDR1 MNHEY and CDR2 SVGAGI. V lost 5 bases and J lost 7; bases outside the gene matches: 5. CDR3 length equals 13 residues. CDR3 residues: CASSSDRGSGYTF. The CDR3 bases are TGTGCCAGCAGTAGTGACAGGGGGTCTGGCTACACCTTC.

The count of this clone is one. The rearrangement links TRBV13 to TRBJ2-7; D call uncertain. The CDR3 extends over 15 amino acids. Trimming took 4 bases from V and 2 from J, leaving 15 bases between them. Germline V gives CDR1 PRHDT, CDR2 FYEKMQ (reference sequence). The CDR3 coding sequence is TGTGCCAGCAGCTCACATGGAGAAGGGACCTACGAGCAGTACTTC. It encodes CASSSHGEGTYEQYF.

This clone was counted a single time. The CDR3 DNA is TGTGCCAGCAGCTTAGGGACAGGGGGATATTCACCCCTCCACTTT. This sequence encodes CASSLGTGGYSPLHF. The chain joins TRBV11-2 to TRBJ1-6; TRBD1 matches 10 bases. Trimming cost V 1 base and J 8 bases; bases outside gene matches: 2. Per germline, CDR1 SGHAT and CDR2 FQNNGV. The CDR3 totals 15 residues.

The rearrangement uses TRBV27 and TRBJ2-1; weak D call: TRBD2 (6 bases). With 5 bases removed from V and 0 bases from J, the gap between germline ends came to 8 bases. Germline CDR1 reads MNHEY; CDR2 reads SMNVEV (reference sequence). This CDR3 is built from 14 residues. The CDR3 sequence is CASSDGSSYNEQFF. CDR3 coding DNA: TGTGCCAGCAGTGACGGGAGCTCCTACAATGAGCAGTTCTTC.

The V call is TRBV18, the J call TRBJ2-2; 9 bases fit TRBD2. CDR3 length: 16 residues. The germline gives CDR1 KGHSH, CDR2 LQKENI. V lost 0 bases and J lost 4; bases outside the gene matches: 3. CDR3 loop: CASSPPSGGPTGELFF. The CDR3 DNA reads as TGTGCCAGCTCACCACCCAGCGGGGGGCCCACCGGGGAGCTGTTTTTT.

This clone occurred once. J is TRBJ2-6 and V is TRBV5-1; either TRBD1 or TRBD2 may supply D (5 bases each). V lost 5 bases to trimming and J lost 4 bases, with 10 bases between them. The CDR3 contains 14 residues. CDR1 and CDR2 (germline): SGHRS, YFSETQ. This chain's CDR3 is CASRIGDGANVLTF. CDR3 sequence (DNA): TGCGCCAGCAGGATAGGGGACGGGGCCAACGTCCTGACTTTC.

The CDR3 loop is CASSRSGRTGANVLTF. The CDR3 bases are TGTGCCAGCAGCCGCTCCGGGAGGACTGGGGCCAACGTCCTGACTTTC. The chain uses TRBV21-1 and TRBJ2-6; the table names TRBD2, a call not compared with the DNA. TRBV21-1 is deemed a pseudogene. This CDR3 is 16 amino acids long.

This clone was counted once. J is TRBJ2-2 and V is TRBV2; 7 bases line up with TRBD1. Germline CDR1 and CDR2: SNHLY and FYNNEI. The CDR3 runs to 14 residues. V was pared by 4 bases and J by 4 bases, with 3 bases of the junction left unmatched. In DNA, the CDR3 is TGTGCCAGCAGTGGGGGGACAGTCACCGGGGAGCTGTTTTTT. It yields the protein CASSGGTVTGELFF.

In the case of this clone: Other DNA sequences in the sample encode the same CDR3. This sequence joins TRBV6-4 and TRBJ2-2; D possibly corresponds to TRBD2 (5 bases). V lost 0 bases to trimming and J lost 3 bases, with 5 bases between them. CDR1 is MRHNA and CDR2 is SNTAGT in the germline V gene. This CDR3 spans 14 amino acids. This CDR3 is CASSDSRDTGELFF. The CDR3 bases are TGTGCCAGCAGTGACTCGAGGGACACCGGGGAGCTGTTTTTT.

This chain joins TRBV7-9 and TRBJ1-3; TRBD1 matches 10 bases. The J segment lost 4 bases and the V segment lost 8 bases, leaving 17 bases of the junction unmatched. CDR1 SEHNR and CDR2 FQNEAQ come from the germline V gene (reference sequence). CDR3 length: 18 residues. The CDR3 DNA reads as TGTGCCAGCCATTTAATCGGACAGGGGGGTTCCCGGGGAAACACCATATATTTT. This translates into CASHLIGQGGSRGNTIYF.

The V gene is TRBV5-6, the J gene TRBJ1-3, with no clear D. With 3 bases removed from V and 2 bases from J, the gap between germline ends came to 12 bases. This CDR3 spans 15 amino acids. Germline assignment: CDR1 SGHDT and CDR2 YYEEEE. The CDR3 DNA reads TGTGCCAGCAGCTGGGGAACAGACCCTGGAAACACCATATATTTT. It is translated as CASSWGTDPGNTIYF.